Shown below are 5 T cell receptor beta chains from a single sample sequenced in a study of T cell responses to AZD1222 COVID-19 vaccine. The method was immunoSEQ multiplex PCR; TCRdb's version includes in-frame clones alone and lacks a portion of them. Among more than 70,000 clones listed, approximately 88% were seen once. This sample comprised peripheral blood, obtained on day 0 of AZD1222 vaccination. All receptors derive from an adult in good health.

This chain uses TRBV9 with TRBJ2-1, with 13 bases identical to TRBD2. J was trimmed by 8 bases and V by 2 bases; bases with no gene match: 4. Germline V lookup: CDR1 SGDLS, CDR2 YYNGEE. The CDR3 is 15 residues long. The CDR3 DNA reads as TGTGCCAGCAGCGTTGGACTAGCGGGAGTTGATGAGCAGTTCTTC. Translated, it gives CASSVGLAGVDEQFF.

The rearrangement joins TRBV11-2 to TRBJ2-5; 7 bases agree with TRBD2. V was clipped by 5 bases and J by 0 bases; unmatched bases: 9. Germline CDR1 and CDR2: SGHAT and FQNNGV. The CDR3 is 16 residues long. The CDR3 DNA reads as TGTGCCAGCAGCCTGCGGCCTAGCGGTAACCAAGAGACCCAGTACTTC. Translated, it gives CASSLRPSGNQETQYF.

V usage is TRBV7-9 and J usage is TRBJ2-5; 7 nucleotides align to TRBD1. Germline loops: CDR1 SEHNR, CDR2 FQNEAQ (reference sequence). The J segment lost 4 bases and the V segment lost 5 bases, leaving 10 bases of the junction unmatched. The CDR3 length is 15 residues. The CDR3 loop reads CASSPDRASRETQYF. CDR3 nucleotides: TGTGCCAGCAGCCCCGACAGGGCCTCCAGAGAGACCCAGTACTTC.

The chain combines TRBV19 with TRBJ2-7; 9 bases match TRBD1. The CDR3 length is 15 residues. Germline V CDR1 and CDR2: LNHDA, SQIVND (reference sequence). V trimming: 7 bases; J trimming: 3 bases; junction bases outside the gene matches: 10. CDR3 protein: CASTQDGTGFYEQYF. CDR3 sequence (DNA): TGTGCCAGTACCCAAGACGGGACAGGGTTCTACGAGCAGTACTTC.

V and J are TRBV28 and TRBJ2-3; D is uncertain. CDR3 length: 13 amino acids. V lost 6 bases and J 4 bases, leaving 11 bases between the germline ends. CDR1 is MDHEN, CDR2 SYDVKM, per germline. Here the CDR3 reads CASRVSNADTQYF. Here the CDR3 DNA reads TGTGCCAGCAGGGTTTCGAACGCAGATACGCAGTATTTT.